The entry below gives a single T cell receptor (beta chain) sequence along with its context. Its antigen is still unknown. From the 5' RACE reads, TCRdb called clonotypes with MiXCR, one entry per CDR3 protein. The table includes approximately 44,000 distinct CDR3 sequences, approximately 13% detected once. This sample was taken from a study of spatial heterogeneity in lung cancer. Points from the study as a whole: Follow-up blood showed ubiquitous expanded tumor TCRs less than blood at resection did.

The V gene lost 8 bases and the J gene lost 2 bases, with 18 bases spanning the gap. The CDR3 runs to 15 residues. CDR1 and CDR2 (germline): MGHRA, YSYEKL. The time point is: sample taken at primary tumor resection. There were roughly 72 donors, all of them untreated patients with early-stage non-small cell lung cancer. No cells were sorted before sequencing. The whole RNA sequenced was extracted from tumor, nontumor lung or frozen PBMC. This sample comprised PBMCs, obtained at surgery. The rearrangement joins TRBV4-1 to TRBJ1-2, with a weak D call TRBD1 (6 bases). The TCR was taken from a male donor with early-stage non-small cell lung cancer. CDR3 sequence reads: CASGISGRGNYGYTF. CDR3 coding DNA: TGCGCCAGCGGCATAAGCGGCAGGGGCAACTATGGCTACACCTTC.